This entry concerns a single T cell receptor beta chain. As yet, its antigen is unknown. Assay: immunoSEQ multiplex PCR; the TCRdb copy retains only in-frame clones and omits some. The sample holds more than 80,000 clones, 80% to 90% seen once. This sample is part of a study of T cell responses to AZD1222 COVID-19 vaccine. General study findings and limits: Unmutated variant regions are reportedly the target of nearly half of TCRs that are spike-specific. Recipients of two AZD1222 doses showed rising Spike-specific TCR breadth and depth.

V lost 0 bases and J 1 base, leaving 6 bases between the germline ends. The germline V gene encodes CDR1 LGHNA and CDR2 YSLEER. The CDR3 runs 14 residues. The material was peripheral blood, obtained 28 days after the second AZD1222 dose. The V and J genes are TRBV4-3 and TRBJ1-2; possible D gene TRBD1, 5 bases. This TCR derives from an adult who received the AZD1222 COVID-19 vaccine. In nucleotides, the CDR3 is TGCGCCAGCAGCCAAGAAAGGGGTAACTATGGCTACACCTTC. Amino acids: CASSQERGNYGYTF.